The T cell receptor beta chain described here comes from a study of early T cells in non-severe SARS-CoV-2 infection. Turning to the study itself: Bulk RNA isolated from unsorted whole blood underwent sequencing; chains were not paired.

The library protocol tagged individual cDNA molecules with unique molecular identifiers. TCRdb independently ran MiXCR on the 5' RACE reads; one entry per CDR3 protein. The sample holds around 20,000 distinct CDR3 sequences, about 4% seen once. Looked up from germline, CDR1 is SGDLS and CDR2 is YYNGEE. There are 11 residues in the CDR3. Trimming pared 4 bases from V and 5 bases from J, leaving 6 bases between. Sequences were obtained from whole blood. The clonotype originates from an adult who was a healthcare worker with PCR-confirmed SARS-CoV-2 infection or an uninfected control (not recorded which). This chain connects TRBV9 to TRBJ1-1; D unclear. CDR3 residues: CASSPQTEAFF. DNA of the CDR3: TGTGCCAGCAGCCCCCAAACTGAAGCTTTCTTT.